What follows are 13 T cell receptor beta chains derived from one specimen sequenced in a study of shared clonotypes between healthy human individuals. The data were produced by immunoSEQ multiplex PCR, yet TCRdb's version contains in-frame clones alone and is incomplete. The sample holds 1 million to 1.3 million clones, 78% seen once. The sample was memory CD4+ T cells from PBMCs. Documented subset: CD45RA-negative fraction. Source of these receptors: a man between 18 and 35 years old in good health. Some clones in this sample may be carry-over from other donors' samples.

This clone was seen once. The rearrangement joins TRBV7-2 to TRBJ1-2, with a possible D match to TRBD1 (6 bases). Germline-derived CDR1 and CDR2 are SGHTA and FQGNSA. This CDR3 contains 16 residues. Trimming shortened V by 0 bases and J by 3 bases, and 14 bases separated the two germline ends. DNA for the CDR3: TGTGCCAGCAGCTTAGCGGTCAACAGGGCAGACTATGGCTACACCTTC. Residues: CASSLAVNRADYGYTF.

Regarding this clone: The same CDR3 is also encoded by other DNA sequences in this sample. J is TRBJ2-1 and V is TRBV5-1, with D possibly TRBD1 on 6 matching bases. The CDR3 sequence is 15 residues long. Deletions cut 0 bases from V and 3 bases from J, with 10 bases between. Per the germline V gene, CDR1 is SGHRS and CDR2 is YFSETQ. This CDR3 is CASSLAPGDYNEQFF. CDR3 bases: TGCGCCAGCAGCTTGGCCCCAGGGGACTACAATGAGCAGTTCTTC.

The chain recombines TRBV4-2 with TRBJ2-7; D possibly corresponds to TRBD1 (6 bases). Germline values: CDR1 LGHNA, CDR2 YNFKEQ. V was pared by 3 bases and J by 3 bases, with 12 bases between. The CDR3 is 14 residues long. The CDR3 region is CASSHGGLNYEQYF. In DNA, the CDR3 is TGTGCCAGCAGCCATGGGGGCCTGAACTACGAGCAGTACTTC.

This chain joins TRBV7-8 and TRBJ1-2; 8 nucleotides align to TRBD1. The CDR3 is made up of 15 amino acids. Germline-derived CDR1 and CDR2 are SGHVS and FQNEAQ. Trimming at V came to 4 bases and at J to 4 bases, leaving 8 bases not matched to a gene. The CDR3 here is CASSSGGQVAYGYTF. DNA of the CDR3: TGTGCCAGCAGCTCCGGGGGACAGGTAGCCTATGGCTACACCTTC.

In its sample, this clone was seen once. The genes are TRBV7-8 and TRBJ2-7; D might be TRBD2 (5 bases). The V gene's germline CDR1 is SGHVS and CDR2 FQNEAQ. The CDR3 consists of 15 residues. V was cut by 4 bases and J by 4 bases, with 17 bases left in between. This CDR3 reads CASSSSGNPKYEQYF. The DNA for the CDR3 is TGTGCCAGCAGCTCTTCGGGAAACCCTAAGTACGAGCAGTACTTC.

V usage is TRBV5-8 and J usage is TRBJ2-7; TRBD2 matches 13 bases. The V and J ends lost 2 bases and 4 bases, in that order; junction bases with no gene match: 6. CDR1 and CDR2 (germline): SGHTS, YDEGEE. The CDR3 loop spans 16 amino acids. The CDR3 coding sequence is TGTGCCAGCAGCTTAGGACAGGGACTAGCGGGGTACGAGCAGTACTTC. This sequence encodes CASSLGQGLAGYEQYF.

This clone was seen once. CDR3 DNA sequence: TGTGCCACCAGCAGAGATCCTAGCGGGAGCTATGAGCAGTTCTTC. Amino acids: CATSRDPSGSYEQFF. The chain carries TRBV15 and TRBJ2-1, with 10 bases that match TRBD2. The CDR3 runs to 15 residues. Trimming took 0 bases from V and 8 from J; bases not matched to a gene: 4. From germline, CDR1 is LNHNV and CDR2 YYDKDF (reference sequence).

The chain combines TRBV27 with TRBJ1-1; unclear D gene. Germline values: CDR1 MNHEY, CDR2 SMNVEV (reference sequence). Between the trimmed V and J ends, which lost 1 base and 0 bases, there was a span of 12 bases. This CDR3 is built from 16 residues. The CDR3 reads CASSLLRSTMNTEAFF. The CDR3 DNA follows: TGTGCCAGCAGTTTATTACGCAGTACCATGAACACTGAAGCTTTCTTT.

A note on this clone: In the same sample, other DNA sequences code for this CDR3. CDR3 in amino acids: CASSLGASTDTQYF. The CDR3 nucleotides read TGCGCCAGCAGCCTAGGAGCGAGCACAGATACGCAGTATTTT. The chain uses TRBV5-1 and TRBJ2-3, with D unclear. V lost 4 bases and J lost 0, with 9 bases in between. The CDR3 runs 14 residues. CDR1 and CDR2 (germline): SGHRS, YFSETQ.

The rearrangement links TRBV7-9 to TRBJ2-2; TRBD1 aligns across 7 bases. This CDR3 is 16 amino acids long. The germline gives CDR1 SEHNR, CDR2 FQNEAQ (reference sequence). V lost 5 bases to trimming and J lost 4 bases; unmatched junction nucleotides: 10. CDR3 in DNA: TGTGCCAGCAGCCTGGACAGGAAAGTGTCCACCGGGGAGCTGTTTTTT. Amino acid sequence: CASSLDRKVSTGELFF.

This clone appeared many times. The chain is built from TRBV7-2 and TRBJ1-5; D possibly corresponds to TRBD1 (6 bases). The CDR3 consists of 14 residues. The germline gives CDR1 SGHTA, CDR2 FQGNSA. V dropped 2 bases and J dropped 6 bases, with 11 bases sitting between them. CDR3 nucleotide sequence: TGTGCCAGCAGCTTAAGACAGGCCGGTCAGCCCCAGCATTTT. Amino acids: CASSLRQAGQPQHF. Full variable domain (remainder filled in from reference TRBV7-2 and TRBJ1-5): GAGVSQSPSNKVTEKGKDVELRCDPISGHTALYWYRQSLGQGLEFLIYFQGNSAPDKSGLPSDRFSAERTGGSVSTLTIQRTQQEDSAVYLCASSLRQAGQPQHFGDGTRLSIL.

V and J are TRBV28 and TRBJ2-1; D call uncertain. CDR1 is MDHEN and CDR2 is SYDVKM in the germline V gene. CDR3 size: 12 residues. V was pared by 5 bases and J by 4 bases, with 6 bases between. The CDR3 sequence is CASSRFYNEQFF. The CDR3 DNA sequence: TGTGCCAGCAGTCGGTTTTACAATGAGCAGTTCTTC.

The chain recombines TRBV9 with TRBJ2-1; 7 bases align to TRBD2. V trimming: 3 bases; J trimming: 1 base; junction bases outside the gene matches: 1. The CDR3 extends over 14 amino acids. Germline V gene sequence: CDR1 SGDLS, CDR2 YYNGEE. The DNA of the CDR3 is TGTGCCAGCAGCGAGCGGGATTCCTACAATGAGCAGTTCTTC. Translated, it gives CASSERDSYNEQFF.